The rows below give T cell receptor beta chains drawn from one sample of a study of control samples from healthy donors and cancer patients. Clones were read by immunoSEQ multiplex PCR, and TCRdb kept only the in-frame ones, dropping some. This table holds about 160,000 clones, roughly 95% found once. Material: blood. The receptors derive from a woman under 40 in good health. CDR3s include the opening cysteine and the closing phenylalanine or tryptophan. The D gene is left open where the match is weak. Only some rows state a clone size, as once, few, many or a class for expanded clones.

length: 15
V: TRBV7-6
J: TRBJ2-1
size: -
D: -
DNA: TGTGCCAGCAGCTCTTTTCTAGCGAAGGTCAGTGAGCAGTTCTTC
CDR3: CASSSFLAKVSEQFF

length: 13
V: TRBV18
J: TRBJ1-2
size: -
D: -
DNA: TGTGCCAGCTCACCCGGCCAGGGCCCCTTCGACACCTTC
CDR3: CASSPGQGPFDTF

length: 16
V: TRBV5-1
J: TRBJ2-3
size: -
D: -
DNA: TGCGCCAGCAGCCTGCTGGGGGCGGGTCTCGCAGATACGCAGTATTTT
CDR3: CASSLLGAGLADTQYF

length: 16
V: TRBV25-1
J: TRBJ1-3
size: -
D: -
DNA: TGTGCCAGCAGTGAATTTGGGAGTAACTCTGGAAACACCATATATTTT
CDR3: CASSEFGSNSGNTIYF

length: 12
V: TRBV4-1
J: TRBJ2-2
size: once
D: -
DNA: TGCGCCAGCAGTCCCGAGCCCGGGGAGCTGTTTTTT
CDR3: CASSPEPGELFF

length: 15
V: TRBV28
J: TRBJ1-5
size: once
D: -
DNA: TGTGCCAGCAGTTTTCCCTTAGGGGGAACTCAGCCCCAGCATTTT
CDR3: CASSFPLGGTQPQHF

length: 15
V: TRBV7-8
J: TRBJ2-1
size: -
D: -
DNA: TGTGCCAGCAGCTTAAGATCTAGCTCCTACAATGAGCAGTTCTTC
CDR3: CASSLRSSSYNEQFF

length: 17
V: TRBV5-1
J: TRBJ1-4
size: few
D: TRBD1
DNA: TGCGCCAGCAGCTTGGTTGGACAGGGTAACGGGGGCGAAAAACTGTTTTTT
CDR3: CASSLVGQGNGGEKLFF

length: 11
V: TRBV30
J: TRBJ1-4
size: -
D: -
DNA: TGTGCCTGGACCCTAGGTGAAAAACTGTTTTTT
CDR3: CAWTLGEKLFF

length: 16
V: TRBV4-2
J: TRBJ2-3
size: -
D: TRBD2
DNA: TGTGCCAGCAGCCAAGAAACTGGCGGGGGGGCAGATACGCAGTATTTT
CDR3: CASSQETGGGADTQYF

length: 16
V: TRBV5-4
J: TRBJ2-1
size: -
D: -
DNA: TGTGCCAGCAGCTCGAGGGGGGGGAGCTCCTACAATGAGCAGTTCTTC
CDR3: CASSSRGGSSYNEQFF

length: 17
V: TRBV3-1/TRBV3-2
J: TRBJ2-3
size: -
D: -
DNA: TGTGCCAGCAGCCAAGATGGGAACAACCCAGGCACAGATACGCAGTATTTT
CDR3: CASSQDGNNPGTDTQYF

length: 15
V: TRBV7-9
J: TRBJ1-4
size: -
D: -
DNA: TGTGCCAGCAGCTTAGGGGCTGGTGTTAATGAAAAACTGTTTTTT
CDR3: CASSLGAGVNEKLFF

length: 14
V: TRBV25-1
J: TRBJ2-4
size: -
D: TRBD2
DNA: TGTGCCAGCAGTGACTGGACTAGAGAAAACATTCAGTACTTC
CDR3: CASSDWTRENIQYF

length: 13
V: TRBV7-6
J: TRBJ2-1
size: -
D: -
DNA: TGTGCCAGCAGCTTACCGGGGATGAATGAGCAGTTCTTC
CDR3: CASSLPGMNEQFF

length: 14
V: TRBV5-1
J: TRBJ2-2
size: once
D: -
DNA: TGCGCCAGCAGCCTCGGGACATCCGGCGGGGAGCTGTTTTTT
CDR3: CASSLGTSGGELFF

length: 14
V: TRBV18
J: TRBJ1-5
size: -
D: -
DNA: TGTGCCAGCTCACCACGGGGGGGAAGTCAGCCCCAGCATTTT
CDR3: CASSPRGGSQPQHF

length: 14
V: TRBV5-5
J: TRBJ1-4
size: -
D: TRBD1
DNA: TGTGCCAGCAGCCCAAAGACAGGGGTTGAAAAACTGTTTTTT
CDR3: CASSPKTGVEKLFF

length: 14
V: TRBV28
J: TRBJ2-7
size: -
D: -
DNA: TGTGCCAGCAGCGCCGGGACACCAGCCTACGAGCAGTACTTC
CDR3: CASSAGTPAYEQYF

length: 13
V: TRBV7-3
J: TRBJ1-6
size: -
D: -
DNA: TGTGCCAGCAGAGAGGGGAATAATTCACCCCTCCACTTT
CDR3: CASREGNNSPLHF

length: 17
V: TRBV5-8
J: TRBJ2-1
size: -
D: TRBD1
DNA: TGTGCCAGCAGCCCGGGACAGGGAATAAGCTCCTACAATGAGCAGTTCTTC
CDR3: CASSPGQGISSYNEQFF

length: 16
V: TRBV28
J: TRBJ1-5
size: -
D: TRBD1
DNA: TGTGCCAGCGGCCCTGACAGGGCCCTCCTCAATCAGCCCCAGCATTTT
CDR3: CASGPDRALLNQPQHF

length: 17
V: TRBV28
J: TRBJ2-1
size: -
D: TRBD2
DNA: TGTGCCAGCAGTTTCTTCGGGACTAGCGGGGAAAAGCATGAGCAGTTCTTC
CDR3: CASSFFGTSGEKHEQFF

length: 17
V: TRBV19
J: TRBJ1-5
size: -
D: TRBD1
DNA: TGTGCCAGTAGTCAAGACAGGGGGCCCATCCTCAATCAGCCCCAGCATTTT
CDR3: CASSQDRGPILNQPQHF

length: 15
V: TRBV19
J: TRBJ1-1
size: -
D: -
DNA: TGTGCCAGTAATCATCAGGTCCAGGGCAACACTGAAGCTTTCTTT
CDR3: CASNHQVQGNTEAFF

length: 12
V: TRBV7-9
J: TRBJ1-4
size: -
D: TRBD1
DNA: TGTGCCAGCGGGGGACAGGGGACAAAACTGTTTTTT
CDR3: CASGGQGTKLFF

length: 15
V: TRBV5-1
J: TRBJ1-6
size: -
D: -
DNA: TGCGCCAGCAGCCTCGGACGGGACTATAATTCACCCCTCCACTTT
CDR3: CASSLGRDYNSPLHF

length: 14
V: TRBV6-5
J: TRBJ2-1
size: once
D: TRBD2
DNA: TGTGCCAGCAGTAACCCGGGACTAGCGGGGGGCCAGTTCTTC
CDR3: CASSNPGLAGGQFF

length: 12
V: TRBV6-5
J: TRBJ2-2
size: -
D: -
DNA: TGTGCCAGCAGTTCAGGGTCCGGGGAGCTGTTTTTT
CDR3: CASSSGSGELFF

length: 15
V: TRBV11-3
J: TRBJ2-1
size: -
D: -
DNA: TGTGCCAGCAGCTTTACTATGAGCTCCTACAATGAGCAGTTCTTC
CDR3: CASSFTMSSYNEQFF

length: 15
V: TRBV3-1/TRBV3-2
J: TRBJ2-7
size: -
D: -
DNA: TGTGCCAGCAGCCAAGACGGGGCACCCACCTACGAGCAGTACTTC
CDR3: CASSQDGAPTYEQYF

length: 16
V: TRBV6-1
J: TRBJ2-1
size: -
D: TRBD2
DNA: TGTGCCAGCAGTGAAGCTAGCGGGGGGGCCTACAATGAGCAGTTCTTC
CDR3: CASSEASGGAYNEQFF

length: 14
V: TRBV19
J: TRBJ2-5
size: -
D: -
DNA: TGTGCCAGTAGTATGCACAGGGACCAAGAGACCCAGTACTTC
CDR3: CASSMHRDQETQYF

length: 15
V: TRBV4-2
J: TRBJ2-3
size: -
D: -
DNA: TGTGCCAGCAGCGTCCGTGGGGGAGCGGGAGATACGCAGTATTTT
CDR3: CASSVRGGAGDTQYF

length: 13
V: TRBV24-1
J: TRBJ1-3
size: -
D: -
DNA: TGTGCCACCAGATCCAACTCTGGAAACACCATATATTTT
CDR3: CATRSNSGNTIYF

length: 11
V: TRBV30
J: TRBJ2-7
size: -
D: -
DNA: TGTGCCTGGTATCAGGGTCTCGAGCAGTACTTC
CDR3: CAWYQGLEQYF

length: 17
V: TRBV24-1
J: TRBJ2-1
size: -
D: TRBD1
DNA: TGTGCCACCAGTGATCCTGGGACAGGGAAAGGCCACAATGAGCAGTTCTTC
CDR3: CATSDPGTGKGHNEQFF

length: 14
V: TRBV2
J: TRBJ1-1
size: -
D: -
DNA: TGTGCCAGCAGTGATCAGGGGCTGAACACTGAAGCTTTCTTT
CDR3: CASSDQGLNTEAFF

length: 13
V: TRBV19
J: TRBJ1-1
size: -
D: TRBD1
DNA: TGTGCCAGTAGTATTGACAGGGGATCCCGAGCTTTCTTT
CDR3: CASSIDRGSRAFF

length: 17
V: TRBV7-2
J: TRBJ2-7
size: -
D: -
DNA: TGTGCCAGCAGCCCCCTCGGCGGCGGGACGAGCTCCTACGAGCAGTACTTC
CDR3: CASSPLGGGTSSYEQYF

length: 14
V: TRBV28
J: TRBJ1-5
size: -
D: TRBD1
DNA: TGTGCCACTCGGACAGGGGGTAGGGTTCAGCCCCAGCATTTT
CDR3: CATRTGGRVQPQHF